This T cell receptor beta chain was sequenced in a study of cytomegalovirus exposure and HLA in healthy donors. On the study more broadly: The study placed 70% to 90% of its 350 to 450 genotyped donors in the Caucasian-associated ancestry cluster. General study results and limits: Among TCR sequences, most were rare, though some public TCRs appeared in many donors. A later look showed TCR association rates differing by HLA locus, highest for DRB1 and lowest for HLA-C.

As for this clone: Antigen: not known.

PCR amplification relied on 60 Vbeta primers (plus 13 Jbeta primers). Methods used by the authors: An analysis performed later counted about 80 million unique TCR beta chains (approximately 11 million of them shared). Profiled with immunoSEQ multiplex PCR; TCRdb holds only in-frame clones, not every one. D and trimming come from the DNA, and the V and J calls and clone size come from that table. The table shows nearly 95,000 clones, with approximately 57% occurring only once. Germline V gene sequence: CDR1 MNHEY, CDR2 SMNVEV (reference sequence). The CDR3 runs 14 residues. The V end was cut by 5 bases, the J end by 1 base, with 12 bases between.

Sequencing was done on a sample of PBMCs. This clonotype was sampled from a woman aged 25 to 39 in good health and CMV-seronegative. This chain joins TRBV27 and TRBJ2-7, with D unresolved. The CDR3 region has the DNA TGTGCCAGCAGTCCTTTCTCCGCGTCCTACGAGCAGTACTTC. This encodes CASSPFSASYEQYF.